This is a list of T cell receptor beta chains from one sample in a study of T-cell memory formation after mild COVID-19. TCRdb independently ran MiXCR on the 5' RACE reads; one entry per CDR3 protein. Of approximately 300,000 distinct CDR3 sequences listed, approximately 15% are singletons. The material sequenced was PBMCs or a T cell subset sorted from them (not recorded which). The receptors derive from a man in his late teens or twenties who had mild COVID-19 (a few samples of this study predate the infection). Cell type and time point are not known. Each CDR3 is given with its conserved first and last residue. The D gene is left open where the match is weak. Clone size is shown for a subset of rows, as once, few, many or a class of expanded clone.

v_call	j_call	clone_size	d_call	cdr3_nt	cdr3_aa
TRBV7-9	TRBJ2-7	.	TRBD1	TGTGCCAGCAGCTCGACAGGGAACGGCTACGAGCAGTACTTC	CASSSTGNGYEQYF
TRBV7-2	TRBJ1-2	.	.	TGTGCCAGCAGCCCCGACAGGCGTAGCTATGGCTACACCTTC	CASSPDRRSYGYTF
TRBV10-3	TRBJ2-2	few	.	TGTGCCATCAGTGATCCGGGACACTACACCGGGGAGCTGTTTTTT	CAISDPGHYTGELFF
TRBV7-8	TRBJ2-2	.	.	TGTGCCAGCTTGGGGCTCAACACCGGGGAGCTGTTTTTT	CASLGLNTGELFF
TRBV7-9	TRBJ1-2	few	.	TGTGCCAGCAGCCATTCGAGGGGTCCGAATGGCTACACCTTC	CASSHSRGPNGYTF
TRBV6-5	TRBJ2-2	many	TRBD2	TGTGCCAGCAGAAAAGGGACTAGCGGGAGATCCTCGAACACCGGGGAGCTGTTTTTT	CASRKGTSGRSSNTGELFF
TRBV6-2/TRBV6-3	TRBJ2-7	once	.	TGTGCCAGCAGTCTCCCGTTGGGGGATTCCTACGAGCAGTACTTC	CASSLPLGDSYEQYF
TRBV5-1	TRBJ2-3	many	TRBD2	TGCGCCAGCAGCGACAATAGCGGGGGGGTCACAGATACGCAGTATTTT	CASSDNSGGVTDTQYF
TRBV12-3/TRBV12-4	TRBJ1-4	.	.	TGTGCCAGTTCACCGGGAGGTGTGGGGACGGGATGGCTGTTTTTT	CASSPGGVGTGWLFF
TRBV4-3	TRBJ1-1	few	TRBD1	TGCGCCAGCAGCCCAAATGAGGACAGGCGCACTGAAGCTTTCTTT	CASSPNEDRRTEAFF
TRBV5-1	TRBJ2-2	few	.	TGCGCCAGCAGCTTGAGGATAGCCGGGGAGCTGTTTTTT	CASSLRIAGELFF
TRBV7-9	TRBJ2-4	.	.	TGTGCCAGCAGTACTCTCGGAGCCAAAAACATTCAGTACTTC	CASSTLGAKNIQYF
TRBV9	TRBJ1-6	few	.	TGTGCCAGCAGCGTAGCGAAGAATTCACCCCTCCACTTT	CASSVAKNSPLHF
TRBV5-1	TRBJ2-3	.	.	TGCGCCAGCAGCTTGGCACATGGTTCCGCAGATACGCAGTATTTT	CASSLAHGSADTQYF
TRBV7-3	TRBJ2-5	.	.	TGTGCCAGCAGCTTATCCCCGACGGGACCAGAGACCCAGTACTTC	CASSLSPTGPETQYF
TRBV5-1	TRBJ1-1	few	TRBD1	TGCGCCAGCAACAGGGGTATGGACACTGAAGCTTTCTTT	CASNRGMDTEAFF
TRBV24-1	TRBJ2-2	.	.	TGTGCCACCAGTGATGAACAGGGACCCGGGGAGCTGTTTTTT	CATSDEQGPGELFF
TRBV6-2/TRBV6-3	TRBJ2-1	.	TRBD1	TGTGCCAGCAGTTTCCGGTCAGGGGGCCCGTACAATGAGCAGTTCTTC	CASSFRSGGPYNEQFF
TRBV7-8	TRBJ2-1	few	.	TGTGCCAGCAGCTCCTTTAGTGGAATCGATGAGCAGTTCTTC	CASSSFSGIDEQFF
TRBV5-1	TRBJ2-7	few	.	TGCGCCAGCAGTTCCCAGGGAGGTCGTCAGGCGCACTACGAGCAGTACTTC	CASSSQGGRQAHYEQYF
TRBV4-3	TRBJ2-3	few	TRBD1	TGCGCCAGCAGCTCCTTGGACAGGGAGACACGGACGCAGTATTTT	CASSSLDRETRTQYF
TRBV29-1	TRBJ1-1	few	TRBD1	TGCAGCGCCCTCAGGGGGGTGATCGCTGAAGCTTTCTTT	CSALRGVIAEAFF
TRBV7-2	TRBJ1-6	.	.	TGTGCCAGCAGCTTAACCCCCGATTCACCCCTCCACTTT	CASSLTPDSPLHF
TRBV4-1	TRBJ2-2	many	TRBD2	TGCGCCAGCAGCCAAGCCCCGGGGGGGTATGGGGAGCTGTTTTTT	CASSQAPGGYGELFF
TRBV28	TRBJ2-3	.	TRBD2	TGTGCCAGCAGCTCCCATCGGGGGGGCGCCACAGATACGCAGTATTTT	CASSSHRGGATDTQYF
TRBV7-9	TRBJ2-6	.	.	TGTGCCAGCAGCTTACCCTCTGGGGCCAACGTCCTGACTTTC	CASSLPSGANVLTF
TRBV6-6	TRBJ1-6	many	TRBD1	TGTGCCAGCAGCCCGACAGGGATATCACCCCTCCACTTT	CASSPTGISPLHF
TRBV5-1	TRBJ2-7	many	TRBD2	TGCGCCAGCAGCCCCGGGACTAGCGCCTACGAGCAGTACTTC	CASSPGTSAYEQYF
TRBV7-2	TRBJ2-4	.	.	TGTGCCAGCAGCTTAAGGCGGGTGCAATCCTCCCCTCGAAACATTCAGTACTTC	CASSLRRVQSSPRNIQYF
TRBV9	TRBJ2-1	.	.	TGTGCCAGCAGCGGGACCGAACACCGCTACAATGAGCAGTTCTTC	CASSGTEHRYNEQFF
TRBV6-6	TRBJ2-2	many	.	TGTGCCAGCAGTTACAGGGACTCGAACACCGGGGAGCTGTTTTTT	CASSYRDSNTGELFF
TRBV5-1	TRBJ2-5	.	TRBD1	TGCGCCAGCAGCTTGTGGGACAGTCCCCAAGAGACCCAGTACTTC	CASSLWDSPQETQYF
TRBV12-3/TRBV12-4	TRBJ2-2	.	TRBD2	TGTGCCAGCAGTTTGGGAGGGATTGTTGGGAACACCGGGGAGCTGTTTTTT	CASSLGGIVGNTGELFF
TRBV7-2	TRBJ1-5	few	.	TGTGCCAGCCAGGGGTCCCAGGGCAATCAGCCCCAGCATTTT	CASQGSQGNQPQHF
TRBV12-3/TRBV12-4	TRBJ2-7	many	TRBD1	TGTGCCAGCAAGGGACAGGCCTACGAGCAGTACTTC	CASKGQAYEQYF
TRBV7-2	TRBJ2-3	many	.	TGTGCCAGCAGCTCCGGGGGGCCTGGAAACACAGATACGCAGTATTTT	CASSSGGPGNTDTQYF
TRBV18	TRBJ2-7	.	.	TGTGCCAGCTCCCCGCCGACTCTTTACGAGCAGTACTTC	CASSPPTLYEQYF
TRBV15	TRBJ2-5	once	TRBD2	TGTGCCACCAGCAGAGAAGCGGGACTAGCGGGGGGGCGAGAGACCCAGTACTTC	CATSREAGLAGGRETQYF
TRBV6-2/TRBV6-3	TRBJ1-2	.	TRBD1	TGTGCCAGCGCGGACAGGTCTAACTATGGCTACACCTTC	CASADRSNYGYTF
TRBV12-2	TRBJ1-6	.	.	TGTGCAAGTCGCTTGGGTGGGGGGGCCGAGTATAATTCACCCCTCCACTTT	CASRLGGGAEYNSPLHF
TRBV6-2/TRBV6-3	TRBJ2-2	few	.	TGTGCCAGCATTGACTGGCCGAACACCGGGGAGCTGTTTTTT	CASIDWPNTGELFF
TRBV6-5	TRBJ2-3	few	.	TGTGCCAGCAGTTACTCGTGGGCAGAAATAGGGGATACGCAGTATTTT	CASSYSWAEIGDTQYF
TRBV12-3/TRBV12-4	TRBJ2-3	many	.	TGTGCCAGCGACGTGGGAAGCACAGATACGCAGTATTTT	CASDVGSTDTQYF